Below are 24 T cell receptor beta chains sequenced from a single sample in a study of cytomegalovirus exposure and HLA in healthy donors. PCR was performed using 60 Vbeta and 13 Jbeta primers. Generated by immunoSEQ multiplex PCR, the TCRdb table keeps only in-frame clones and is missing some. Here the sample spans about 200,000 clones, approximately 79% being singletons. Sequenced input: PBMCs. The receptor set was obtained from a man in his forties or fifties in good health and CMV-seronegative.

The CDR3 protein is CASSLLRADTQYF. The CDR3, as DNA: TGTGCCAGCAGCCTCCTGCGAGCAGATACGCAGTATTTT. The chain joins TRBV9 to TRBJ2-3, with D hard to call. The germline gives CDR1 SGDLS, CDR2 YYNGEE. V dropped 4 bases and J dropped 4 bases, with 10 bases sitting between them. CDR3 length: 13 amino acids. The variable domain in full, completed from reference TRBV9 and TRBJ2-3, reads DSGVTQTPKHLITATGQRVTLRCSPRSGDLSVYWYQQSLDQGLQFLIQYYNGEERAKGNILERFSAQQFPDLHSELNLSSLELGDSALYFCASSLLRADTQYFGPGTRLTVL.

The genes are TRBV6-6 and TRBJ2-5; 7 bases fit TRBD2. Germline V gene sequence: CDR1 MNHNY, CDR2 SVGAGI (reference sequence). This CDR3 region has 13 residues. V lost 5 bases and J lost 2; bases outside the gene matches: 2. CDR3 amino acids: CASSSGVQETQYF. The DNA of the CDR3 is TGTGCCAGCAGTAGCGGGGTTCAAGAGACCCAGTACTTC.

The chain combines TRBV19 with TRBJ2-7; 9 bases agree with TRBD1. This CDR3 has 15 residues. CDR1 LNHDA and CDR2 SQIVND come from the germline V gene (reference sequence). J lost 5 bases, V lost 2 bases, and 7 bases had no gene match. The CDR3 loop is CASSIPGTGNHEQYF. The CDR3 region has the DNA TGTGCCAGTAGTATACCCGGGACAGGGAACCACGAGCAGTACTTC.

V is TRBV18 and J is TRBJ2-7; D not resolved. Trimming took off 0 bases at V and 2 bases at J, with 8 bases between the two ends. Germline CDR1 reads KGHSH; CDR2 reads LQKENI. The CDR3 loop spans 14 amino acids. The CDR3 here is CASSPPSPPYEQYF. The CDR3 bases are TGTGCCAGCTCACCACCTTCTCCCCCCTACGAGCAGTACTTC.

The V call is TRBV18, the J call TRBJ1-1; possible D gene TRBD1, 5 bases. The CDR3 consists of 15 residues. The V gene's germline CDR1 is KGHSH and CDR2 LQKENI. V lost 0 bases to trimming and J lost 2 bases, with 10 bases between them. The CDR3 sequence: CASSPPWTSNTEAFF. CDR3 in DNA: TGTGCCAGCTCACCACCGTGGACAAGTAACACTGAAGCTTTCTTT.

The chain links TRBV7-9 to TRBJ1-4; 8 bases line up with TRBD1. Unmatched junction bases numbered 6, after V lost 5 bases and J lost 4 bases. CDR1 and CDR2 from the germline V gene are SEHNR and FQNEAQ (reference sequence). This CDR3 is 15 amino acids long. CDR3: CASSPGQGINEKLFF. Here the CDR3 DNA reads TGTGCCAGCAGCCCAGGACAGGGTATTAATGAAAAACTGTTTTTT.

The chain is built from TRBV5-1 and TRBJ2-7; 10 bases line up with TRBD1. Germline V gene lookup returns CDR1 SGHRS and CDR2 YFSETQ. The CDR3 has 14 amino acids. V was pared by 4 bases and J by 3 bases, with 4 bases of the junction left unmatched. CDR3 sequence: CASSPGDRGYEQYF. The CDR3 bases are TGCGCCAGCAGCCCTGGGGACAGGGGCTACGAGCAGTACTTC.

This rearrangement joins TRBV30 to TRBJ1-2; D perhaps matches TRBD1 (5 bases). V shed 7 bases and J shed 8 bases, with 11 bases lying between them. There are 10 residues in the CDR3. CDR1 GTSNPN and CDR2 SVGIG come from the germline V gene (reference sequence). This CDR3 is CASKEGGYTF. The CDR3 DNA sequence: TGTGCCTCAAAGGAGGGGGGCTACACCTTC.

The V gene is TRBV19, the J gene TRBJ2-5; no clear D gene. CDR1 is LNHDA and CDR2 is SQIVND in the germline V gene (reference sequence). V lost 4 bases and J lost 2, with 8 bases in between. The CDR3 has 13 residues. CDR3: CASSNGFQETQYF. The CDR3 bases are TGTGCCAGTAGTAACGGTTTTCAAGAGACCCAGTACTTC.

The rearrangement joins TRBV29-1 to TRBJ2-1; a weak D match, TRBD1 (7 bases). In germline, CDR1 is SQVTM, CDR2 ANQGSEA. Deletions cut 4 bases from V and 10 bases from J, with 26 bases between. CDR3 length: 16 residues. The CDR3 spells CSVGGEVGRVDREQFF. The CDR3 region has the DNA TGCAGCGTTGGGGGGGAGGTGGGTCGAGTGGACAGGGAGCAGTTCTTC.

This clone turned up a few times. The CDR3 DNA reads as TGTGCCAGCAGTTCCCCAGACAGGGGAGGTCAGCCCCAGCATTTT. Protein: CASSSPDRGGQPQHF. V usage is TRBV28 and J usage is TRBJ1-5; 8 bases line up with TRBD1. The CDR3 sequence is 15 residues long. V shed 4 bases and J 6 bases; nucleotides not matched to a gene: 8. Germline CDR1 is MDHEN and CDR2 is SYDVKM.

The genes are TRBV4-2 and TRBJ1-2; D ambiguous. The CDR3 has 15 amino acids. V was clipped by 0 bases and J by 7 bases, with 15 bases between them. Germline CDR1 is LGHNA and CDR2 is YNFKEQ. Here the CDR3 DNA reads TGTGCCAGCAGCCAAGAACCTGGTACTCTTCGTGGCTACACCTTC. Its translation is CASSQEPGTLRGYTF.

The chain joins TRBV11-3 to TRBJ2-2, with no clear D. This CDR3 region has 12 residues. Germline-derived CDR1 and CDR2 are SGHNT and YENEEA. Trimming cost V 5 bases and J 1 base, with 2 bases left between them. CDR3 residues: CASSQNTGELFF. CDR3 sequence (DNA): TGTGCCAGCAGCCAGAACACCGGGGAGCTGTTTTTT. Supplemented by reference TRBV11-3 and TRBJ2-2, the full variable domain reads EAGVVQSPRYKIIEKKQPVAFWCNPISGHNTLYWYLQNLGQGPELLIRYENEEAVDDSQLPKDRFSAERLKGVDSTLKIQPAELGDSAVYLCASSQNTGELFFGEGSRLTVL.

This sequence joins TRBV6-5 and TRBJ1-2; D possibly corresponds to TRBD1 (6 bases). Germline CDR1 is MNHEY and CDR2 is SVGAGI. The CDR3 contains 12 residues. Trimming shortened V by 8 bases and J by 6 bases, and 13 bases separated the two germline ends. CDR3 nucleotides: TGTGCCAGCGGGCGGGGGCAGAATGGCTACACCTTC. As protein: CASGRGQNGYTF.

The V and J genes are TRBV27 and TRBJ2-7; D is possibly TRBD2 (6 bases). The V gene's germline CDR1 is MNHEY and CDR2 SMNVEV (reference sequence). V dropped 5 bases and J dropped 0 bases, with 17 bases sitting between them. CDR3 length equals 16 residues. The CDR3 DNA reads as TGTGCCAGCAGTAGGTCCGTCGGGGACTTCTCCTACGAGCAGTACTTC. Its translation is CASSRSVGDFSYEQYF.

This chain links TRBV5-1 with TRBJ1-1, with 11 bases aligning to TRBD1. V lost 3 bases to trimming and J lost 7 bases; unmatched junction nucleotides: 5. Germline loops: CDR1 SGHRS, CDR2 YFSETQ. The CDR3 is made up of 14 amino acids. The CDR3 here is CASSWGDRGFEAFF. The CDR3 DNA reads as TGCGCCAGCAGCTGGGGGGACAGGGGGTTTGAAGCTTTCTTT.

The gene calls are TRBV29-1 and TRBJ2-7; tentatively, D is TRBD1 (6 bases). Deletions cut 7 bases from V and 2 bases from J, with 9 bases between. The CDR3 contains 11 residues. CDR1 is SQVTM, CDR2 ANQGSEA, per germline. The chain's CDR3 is CSGTAAYEQYF. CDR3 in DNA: TGCAGCGGGACAGCGGCCTACGAGCAGTACTTC.

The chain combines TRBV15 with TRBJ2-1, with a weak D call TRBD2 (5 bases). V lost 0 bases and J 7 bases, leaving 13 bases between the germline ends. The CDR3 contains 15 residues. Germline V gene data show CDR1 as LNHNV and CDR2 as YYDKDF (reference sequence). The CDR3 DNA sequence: TGTGCCACCAGCAGAGATCGGGGTCCTTGGAATGAGCAGTTCTTC. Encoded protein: CATSRDRGPWNEQFF.

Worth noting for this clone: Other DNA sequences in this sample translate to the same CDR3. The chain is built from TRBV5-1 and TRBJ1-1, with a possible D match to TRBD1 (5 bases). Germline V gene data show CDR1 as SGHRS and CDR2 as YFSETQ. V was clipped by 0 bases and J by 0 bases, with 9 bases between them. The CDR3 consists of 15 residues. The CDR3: CASSLAAGLNTEAFF. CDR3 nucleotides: TGCGCCAGCAGCTTGGCGGCAGGGCTGAACACTGAAGCTTTCTTT.

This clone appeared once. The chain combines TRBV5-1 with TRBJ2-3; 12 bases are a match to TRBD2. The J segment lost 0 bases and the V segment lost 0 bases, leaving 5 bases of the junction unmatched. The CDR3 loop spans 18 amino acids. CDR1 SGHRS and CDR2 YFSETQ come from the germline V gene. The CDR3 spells CASSLAGLAGTSTDTQYF. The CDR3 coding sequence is TGCGCCAGCAGCTTGGCCGGACTAGCGGGAACTAGCACAGATACGCAGTATTTT. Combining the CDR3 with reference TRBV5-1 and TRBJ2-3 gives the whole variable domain KAGVTQTPRYLIKTRGQQVTLSCSPISGHRSVSWYQQTPGQGLQFLFEYFSETQRNKGNFPGRFSGRQFSNSRSEMNVSTLELGDSALYLCASSLAGLAGTSTDTQYFGPGTRLTVL.

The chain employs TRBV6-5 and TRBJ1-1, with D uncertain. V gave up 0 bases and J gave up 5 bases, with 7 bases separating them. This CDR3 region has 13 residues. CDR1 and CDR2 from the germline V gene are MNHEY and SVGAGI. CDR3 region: CASSYSFRTEAFF. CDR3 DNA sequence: TGTGCCAGCAGTTACTCGTTCAGGACTGAAGCTTTCTTT.

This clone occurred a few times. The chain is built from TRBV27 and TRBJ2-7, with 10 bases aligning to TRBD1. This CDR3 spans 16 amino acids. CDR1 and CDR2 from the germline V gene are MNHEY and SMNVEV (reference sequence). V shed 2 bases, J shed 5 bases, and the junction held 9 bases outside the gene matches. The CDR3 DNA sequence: TGTGCCAGCAGTTTACTGTCCGGACAGGGGGGGAACGAGCAGTACTTC. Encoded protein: CASSLLSGQGGNEQYF.

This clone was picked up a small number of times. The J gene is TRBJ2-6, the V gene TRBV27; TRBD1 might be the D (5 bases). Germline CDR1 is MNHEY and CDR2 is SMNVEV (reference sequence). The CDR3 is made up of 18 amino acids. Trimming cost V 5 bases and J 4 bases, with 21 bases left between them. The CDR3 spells CASSTQIINRWGANVLTF. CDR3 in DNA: TGTGCCAGCAGTACACAGATAATCAACAGGTGGGGGGCCAACGTCCTGACTTTC.

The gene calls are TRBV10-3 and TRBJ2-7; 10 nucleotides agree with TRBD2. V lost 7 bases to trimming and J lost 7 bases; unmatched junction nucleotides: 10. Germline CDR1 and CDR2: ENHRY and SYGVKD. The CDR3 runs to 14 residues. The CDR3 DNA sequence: TGTGCCATCAAGGGGGCTAGCGGGAGTAAAGAGCAGTACTTC. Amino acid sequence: CAIKGASGSKEQYF.